This T cell receptor beta chain emerged from a study of OX40 agonist ivuxolimab in advanced cancers. The protocol was immunoSEQ multiplex PCR, while the TCRdb copy is restricted to in-frame clones and leaves out a portion. Of about 53,000 clones in the sample, around 90% are singletons; the top ten hold 11%. Regarding the study as a whole: Doses of 0.1 to 3.0 mg/kg were accompanied by clonal expansion of CD4+ and CD8+ blood T cells by week 6. Antigen targets of the expanded peripheral T cells went undetermined. Certain nonresponding patients likewise had low normalized T-cell clonal expansion. Among the lowest levels of clonal expansion were found in partial responders at 0.1-3.0 mg/kg.

Deletions cut 4 bases from V and 3 bases from J, with 7 bases between. Per the germline V gene, CDR1 is SGHVS and CDR2 is FNYEAQ. CDR3 size: 13 residues. Concerning this clone: The target antigen is unknown.

This sequence joins TRBV7-6 and TRBJ1-5; a possible D gene is TRBD1 (5 bases). The sequencing here drew on CD4+ or CD8+ T cells sorted from blood, taken in a trial of the OX40 agonist ivuxolimab. This clonotype was obtained from an adult with an advanced solid tumor such as melanoma, head and neck, liver or kidney cancer. The CDR3 sequence is CASSWGNNQPQHF. The CDR3 DNA follows: TGTGCCAGCAGCTGGGGGAACAATCAGCCCCAGCATTTT.